This passage covers 11 T cell receptor beta chains from one sample sequenced in a study of vaccination and CD4 T cells after COVID-19. Researchers used the Oncomine TCR Beta short-read assay to sequence DNA from cultured CD4+ T cells. TCRdb called the PCR reads again in MiXCR, with one record for every CDR3 protein. The table records more than 13,000 distinct CDR3 sequences, about 54% of them present only once. Their specific antigens are unknown. As to treatment: approximately nine-day PBMC culture with coronavirus spike peptide pools or control peptides (ViraFEST assay). Sequenced: CD4+ T cells from blood, cultured in vitro. The receptors shown here come from a human donor who had recovered from COVID-19.

The table lists this clonotype with a few counts. J is TRBJ2-2 and V is TRBV19; the D gene could be TRBD1 or TRBD2 (6 bases each). Germline CDR1 is LNHDA and CDR2 is SQIVND (reference sequence). Deletions cut 7 bases from V and 6 bases from J, with 9 bases between. The CDR3 covers 12 residues. The CDR3 here is CASIRGPGELFF. The DNA for the CDR3 is TGTGCCAGTATCCGGGGGCCCGGGGAGCTGTTTTTT.

This clonotype is labeled as large. V and J are TRBV27 and TRBJ2-6; D gene ambiguous. Germline CDR1 is MNHEY and CDR2 is SMNVEV (reference sequence). Trimming cost V 2 bases and J 0 bases, with 5 bases left between them. The CDR3 is made up of 15 amino acids. The CDR3 DNA sequence: TGTGCCAGCAGTTTACTATTCTCTGGGGCCAACGTCCTGACTTTC. The encoded protein is CASSLLFSGANVLTF.

The J gene is TRBJ2-4, the V gene TRBV4-2, with 9 bases that match TRBD1. Germline V gene data show CDR1 as LGHNA and CDR2 as YNFKEQ. Unmatched junction bases numbered 8, after V lost 4 bases and J lost 7 bases. The CDR3 totals 15 residues. This CDR3 is CASSPLIDRGNIQYF. The CDR3 nucleotides read TGTGCCAGCAGCCCTTTGATTGACAGGGGGAACATTCAGTACTTC.

The CDR3 nucleotides read TGTGCCACCCGACGTTTTAGCTCCTACAATGAGCAGTTCTTC. Its protein product is CATRRFSSYNEQFF. The chain carries TRBV5-4 and TRBJ2-1; D uncertain. CDR3 length: 14 amino acids. Germline V CDR1 and CDR2: SGHNT, YYREEE (reference sequence). V gave up 9 bases and J gave up 0 bases, with 13 bases separating them.

This chain's CDR3 is CASSKSDSPPYEQYF. The CDR3 DNA reads TGTGCCAGCAGTAAGTCCGACTCCCCCCCTTACGAGCAGTACTTC. The rearrangement links TRBV7-7 to TRBJ2-7; D not certain. This CDR3 is built from 15 residues. V was shortened by 6 bases and J by 4 bases, with 19 bases between the two germline ends. Germline V lookup: CDR1 SSHAT, CDR2 FNYEAQ (reference sequence).

This chain joins TRBV18 and TRBJ2-3, with a weak D call TRBD2 (6 bases). The CDR3 sequence is 11 residues long. Germline V gene sequence: CDR1 KGHSH, CDR2 LQKENI. V lost 11 bases and J 0 bases, leaving 6 bases between the germline ends. Here the CDR3 reads CAGTSTDTQYF. CDR3 DNA: TGTGCCGGGACTAGCACAGATACGCAGTATTTT. Looking up the rest from reference TRBV18 and TRBJ2-3 gives the full variable domain: NAGVMQNPRHLVRRRGQEARLRCSPMKGHSHVYWYRQLPEEGLKFMVYLQKENIIDESGMPKERFSAEFPKEGPSILRIQQVVRGDSAAYFCAGTSTDTQYFGPGTRLTVL.

The V and J genes are TRBV4-1 and TRBJ2-1, with TRBD2 identical over 8 bases. CDR3 length: 19 residues. Germline assignment: CDR1 MGHRA and CDR2 YSYEKL. J was trimmed by 4 bases and V by 1 base; bases with no gene match: 15. CDR3 protein: CASSQGPDPLAGPYNEQFF. DNA for the CDR3: TGCGCCAGCAGCCAAGGTCCCGACCCGTTAGCGGGACCTTACAATGAGCAGTTCTTC.

By share of the sample, this clonotype is medium-sized. The V gene is TRBV20-1, the J gene TRBJ2-7; 8 bases agree with TRBD2. Germline CDR1 and CDR2: DFQATT and SNEGSKA (reference sequence). The CDR3 runs 14 residues. V lost 6 bases, J lost 5 bases, and 12 bases stayed unmatched. CDR3 sequence reads: CSAPRGGRTDEQYF. CDR3 nucleotide sequence: TGCAGTGCCCCGCGCGGCGGGAGGACCGACGAGCAGTACTTC.

The sample holds a few counts of this clonotype. The chain is built from TRBV27 and TRBJ2-6, with 7 positions matching TRBD1. V gave up 0 bases and J gave up 3 bases; unmatched junction bases: 5. Germline assignment: CDR1 MNHEY and CDR2 SMNVEV (reference sequence). This CDR3 comprises 17 residues. The CDR3 loop is CASSLSGGWVGANVLTF. The CDR3 nucleotides read TGTGCCAGCAGTTTATCAGGGGGCTGGGTTGGGGCCAACGTCCTGACTTTC. The full variable domain, rest sourced from reference TRBV27 and TRBJ2-6, is EAQVTQNPRYLITVTGKKLTVTCSQNMNHEYMSWYRQDPGLGLRQIYYSMNVEVTDKGDVPEGYKVSRKEKRNFPLILESPSPNQTSLYFCASSLSGGWVGANVLTFGAGSRLTVL.

Only one count was recorded for this clonotype. This rearrangement joins TRBV12-3 or TRBV12-4 to TRBJ2-1; 10 nucleotides match TRBD2. This CDR3 spans 16 amino acids. J lost 4 bases, V lost 5 bases, and 8 bases had no gene match. The CDR3 bases are TGTGCCAGCAGTGACTCTTCTAGCGGGAGTTACAATGAGCAGTTCTTC. This translates into CASSDSSSGSYNEQFF.

There are a few counts of this clonotype. The chain joins TRBV24-1 to TRBJ2-1; D is possibly TRBD2 (6 bases). With 3 bases removed from V and 8 bases from J, the gap between germline ends came to 10 bases. Germline values: CDR1 KGHDR, CDR2 SFDVKD. The CDR3 extends over 13 amino acids. CDR3 protein: CATSDQTSYEQFF. CDR3 DNA: TGTGCCACCAGTGATCAGACTAGTTATGAGCAGTTCTTC.